Below, 6 T cell receptor beta chains from the same sample are listed, as sequenced in a study of T-cell memory formation after mild COVID-19. Via MiXCR, TCRdb re-called the 5' RACE reads, giving one row per CDR3 protein. The profile shows about 410,000 distinct CDR3 sequences, about a sixth of them singletons. The sequenced material came from PBMCs or a T cell subset sorted from them (not recorded which). The origin of the receptors is a young man who had mild COVID-19 (a few samples of this study predate the infection). Cell type and time point are not known.

This clonotype was counted between two and nine times. This chain uses TRBV11-2 with TRBJ2-7; the D gene is possibly TRBD1 (5 bases). Germline lookup yields CDR1 SGHAT and CDR2 FQNNGV. CDR3 length equals 14 residues. V was shortened by 5 bases and J by 3 bases, with 14 bases between the two germline ends. CDR3 in DNA: TGTGCCAGCAGCCCACAGCCCCAGGGCTACGAGCAGTACTTC. Amino acids: CASSPQPQGYEQYF.

This clonotype was seen once. The chain recombines TRBV7-2 with TRBJ2-3, with TRBD1 as a possible D gene (6 bases). Germline V lookup: CDR1 SGHTA, CDR2 FQGNSA. Trimming cost V 1 base and J 3 bases, with 11 bases left between them. The CDR3 runs to 15 residues. For the CDR3, the DNA is TGTGCCAGCAGCTTAGAACAGGGTTTAACAGATACGCAGTATTTT. This encodes CASSLEQGLTDTQYF.

The V call is TRBV18, the J call TRBJ1-3, with a weak D call TRBD1 (5 bases). Trimming cost V 6 bases and J 2 bases, with 11 bases left between them. Germline lookup yields CDR1 KGHSH and CDR2 LQKENI. The CDR3 loop spans 14 amino acids. The CDR3 DNA sequence: TGTGCCAGCTCGTACGACAGTCCTGGAAACACCATATATTTT. It codes for CASSYDSPGNTIYF.

This clonotype came up a few times. V is TRBV7-8 and J is TRBJ1-5, with 7 bases aligning to TRBD1. The CDR3 runs to 16 residues. The ends lost 1 base at V and 3 bases at J; junction bases unmatched: 6. Germline assignment: CDR1 SGHVS and CDR2 FQNEAQ. CDR3 in amino acids: CASSLGGGGTNQPQHF. CDR3 bases: TGTGCCAGCAGCTTAGGAGGAGGGGGCACCAATCAGCCCCAGCATTTT. The variable domain in full, with the rest retrieved from reference TRBV7-8 and TRBJ1-5, is GAGVSQSPRYKVAKRGQDVALRCDPISGHVSLFWYQQALGQGPEFLTYFQNEAQLDKSGLPSDRFFAERPEGSVSTLKIQRTQQEDSAVYLCASSLGGGGTNQPQHFGDGTRLSIL.

In this sample, this clonotype turned up many times. The chain has TRBV6-6 and TRBJ2-7, with 9 bases matching TRBD1. V trimming: 4 bases; J trimming: 3 bases; junction bases outside the gene matches: 1. CDR1 and CDR2 from the germline V gene are MNHNY and SVGAGI (reference sequence). The CDR3 is 13 amino acids. The CDR3 protein is CASSWDRVYEQYF. CDR3 bases: TGTGCCAGCAGTTGGGACAGGGTCTACGAGCAGTACTTC.

This clonotype was recorded a few times. J is TRBJ2-7 and V is TRBV28; unclear D gene. The ends were cut back, 2 bases at V and 6 bases at J, with 11 bases in the middle. The germline V gene encodes CDR1 MDHEN and CDR2 SYDVKM. The CDR3 length is 13 residues. CDR3: CASSLVADREQYF. The CDR3 region has the DNA TGTGCCAGCAGTTTAGTGGCTGATCGCGAGCAGTACTTC.